These T cell receptor beta chains were read from a single sample in a study of blood T cell repertoires in COVID-19. Some clones are missing from TCRdb's copy, which holds only in-frame ones; the method was immunoSEQ multiplex PCR. The sample has around 300,000 clones, about 89% seen once. Input material: peripheral blood. The receptors derive from a man between 50 and 59 years old with acute or convalescent COVID-19. Each CDR3 is given with its conserved first and last residue. The D gene is left open where the match is weak.

TRBD1,TRBV19,14,TRBJ1-2,CASTYHDRGDGYTF
-,TRBV4-1,12,TRBJ2-1,CASSQDFYEQFF
TRBD1,TRBV3-1/TRBV3-2,13,TRBJ1-3,CASSPGQGPTIYF
TRBD2,TRBV5-4,15,TRBJ2-5,CASSLAAGVRETQYF
-,TRBV14,16,TRBJ2-3,CASSQVASPRPDTQYF
TRBD2,TRBV3-1/TRBV3-2,16,TRBJ2-2,CASSQVLAGDTGELFF
-,TRBV27,13,TRBJ2-7,CASATHGGYEQYF
-,TRBV4-2,13,TRBJ1-2,CASSPGGFNGYTF
TRBD1,TRBV7-9,15,TRBJ1-6,CASRLTTGEGSPLHF
TRBD2,TRBV2,15,TRBJ2-1,CARGVGGALNNEQFF
-,TRBV27,13,TRBJ1-3,CASGQNSGNTIYF
TRBD1,TRBV29-1,13,TRBJ2-7,CSVSGQGVSEQYF
-,TRBV6-5,13,TRBJ1-5,CASSRLNEGPQHF
-,TRBV5-1,14,TRBJ2-3,CASSLTASTDTQYF
TRBD1,TRBV30,11,TRBJ1-2,CAWFGQDRFTF
-,TRBV19,16,TRBJ2-6,CASSAGRSSGANVLTF
-,TRBV19,18,TRBJ1-5,CASSIIHLRGETNQPQHF
-,TRBV7-9,14,TRBJ1-5,CASSSDSSGQPQHF
-,TRBV6-5,14,TRBJ1-2,CAAWFGKGRYGYTF
-,TRBV4-1,15,TRBJ2-2,CASSHRQTNTGELFF
-,TRBV2,13,TRBJ2-3,CASSPQGTDTQYF
-,TRBV6-5,13,TRBJ2-1,CASSYSYYNEQFF
-,TRBV7-8,17,TRBJ1-5,CASSLYGEPDSNQPQHF
TRBD1,TRBV6-4,13,TRBJ1-5,CASSGQGGQPQHF
-,TRBV24-1,13,TRBJ1-2,CATSDSGARDYTF
-,TRBV25-1,13,TRBJ2-7,CASSEAGYEEQYF
-,TRBV9,15,TRBJ1-1,CASSPLGEGGTEAFF
-,TRBV6-5,12,TRBJ2-7,CASRSPIYEQYF
-,TRBV6-2/TRBV6-3,14,TRBJ1-2,CASSKRSDGVPLAF
-,TRBV21-1,17,TRBJ2-7,CASSKQHGDRETYEQYF
TRBD2,TRBV5-1,15,TRBJ2-3,CASSPLTSGEDTQYF
TRBD2,TRBV19,17,TRBJ2-3,CASKPTLAGGPADTQYF
-,TRBV7-6,18,TRBJ1-5,CASSPTGAGLYSNQPQHF
TRBD1,TRBV9,16,TRBJ1-2,CASSVASRDRAFGYTF
-,TRBV23-1,15,TRBJ1-1,CASSHYGTKNTEAFF
TRBD1,TRBV6-5,15,TRBJ2-7,CASSYSRGTETEQYF